This entry concerns a single TCR beta chain. This sample was included in a study of blood T cell repertoires in COVID-19. Turning to the study itself: From the United States, Italy and Spain came samples of acute and convalescent COVID-19. PBMCs, B-cell-depleted T cells, or T cells were the source of the cDNA or gDNA that made up the material.

As handled by the study authors: Researchers report that nucleated cell counts were estimated from reference gene primer amplification. Profiled with immunoSEQ multiplex PCR; TCRdb holds only in-frame clones, not every one. The DNA was the basis for D and trimming; V, J and clone size are from that table. The sample includes 50,000 to 55,000 clones, 85% to 90% of them seen just once. This receptor was taken from a man in his sixties or seventies with acute or convalescent COVID-19. The sample comprised peripheral blood.

The CDR3 loop is CASSQDVVGSAGTDTQYF. CDR3 sequence (DNA): TGCGCCAGCAGCCAAGATGTGGTGGGGAGCGCCGGCACAGATACGCAGTATTTT. V and J are TRBV4-1 and TRBJ2-3, with D maybe TRBD2 (5 bases). Trimming removed 0 bases at V and 1 base at J, with 17 bases between. The CDR3 sequence is 18 residues long. CDR1 is MGHRA and CDR2 is YSYEKL in the germline V gene.